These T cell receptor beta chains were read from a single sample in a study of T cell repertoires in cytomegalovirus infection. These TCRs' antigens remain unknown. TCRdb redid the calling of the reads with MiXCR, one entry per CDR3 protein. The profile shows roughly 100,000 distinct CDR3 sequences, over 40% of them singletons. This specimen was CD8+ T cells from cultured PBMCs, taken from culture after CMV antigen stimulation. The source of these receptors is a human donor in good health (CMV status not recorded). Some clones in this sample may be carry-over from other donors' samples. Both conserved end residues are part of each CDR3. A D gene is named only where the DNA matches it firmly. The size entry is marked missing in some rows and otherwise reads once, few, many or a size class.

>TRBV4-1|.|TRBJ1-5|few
TGCGCCAGCAGCCATCCCATAACAGGGAGTTTTGAAAATCAGCCCCAGCATTTT
CASSHPITGSFENQPQHF
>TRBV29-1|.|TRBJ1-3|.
TGCAGCGTTGAAGACGCTGACCGCTGGAACACCATATATTTT
CSVEDADRWNTIYF
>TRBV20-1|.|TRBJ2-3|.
TGCAGTGCTAGAGATCCGACGGGGGTTCGCACAGATACGCAGTATTTT
CSARDPTGVRTDTQYF
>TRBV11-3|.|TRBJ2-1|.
TGTGCCAGCAGCAGTAGGGGGGAGCAGTTCTTC
CASSSRGEQFF
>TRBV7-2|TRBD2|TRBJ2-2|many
TGTGCCAGCAGCACCGGACTAGCGGTGAACACCGGGGAGCTGTTTTTT
CASSTGLAVNTGELFF
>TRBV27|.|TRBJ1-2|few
TGTGCCAGCAGCCCTCAAATTACCGGGACGGGGGAGTATGGCTACACCTTC
CASSPQITGTGEYGYTF
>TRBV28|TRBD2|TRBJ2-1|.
TGTGCCAGCGGTAGCGGGGGGGCGGTTTATGAGCAGTTCTTC
CASGSGGAVYEQFF
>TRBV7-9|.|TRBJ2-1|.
TGTGCCAGCAGCTTAGCCCAGGGGACCTACAATGAGCAGTTCTTC
CASSLAQGTYNEQFF
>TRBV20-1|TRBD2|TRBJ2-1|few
TGCAGTGCTGGCCCGACTAGCGGGGACAATGAGCAGTTCTTC
CSAGPTSGDNEQFF
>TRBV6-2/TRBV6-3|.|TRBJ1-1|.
TGTGCCAGCAGTTCCGTTTACAACACTGAAGCTTTCTTT
CASSSVYNTEAFF
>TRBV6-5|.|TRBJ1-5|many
TGTGCCAGCAGTTACTTGGCCCCAGGGGCTGCGCCCAATCAGCCCCAGCATTTT
CASSYLAPGAAPNQPQHF
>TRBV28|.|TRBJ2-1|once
TGTGCCAGCAGCCGGAGAAGGGGGGCGTCGGACAATGAGCAGTTCTTC
CASSRRRGASDNEQFF
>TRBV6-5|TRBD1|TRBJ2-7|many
TGTGCCAGCAGTTACTCGCGGGACAGGATAGTGGAGCAGTACTTC
CASSYSRDRIVEQYF
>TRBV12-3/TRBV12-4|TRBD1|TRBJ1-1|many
TGTGCCAGCAGCGGGGACAGGCTGAACACTGAAGCTTTCTTT
CASSGDRLNTEAFF
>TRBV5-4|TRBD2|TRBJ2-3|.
TGTGCCAGCAGCTTTAGCGGGGGGGCCACAGATACGCAGTATTTT
CASSFSGGATDTQYF
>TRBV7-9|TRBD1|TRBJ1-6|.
TGTGCCAGCAGCTTGGCCTCCGGGACAGGGGCCAATTCACCCCTCCACTTT
CASSLASGTGANSPLHF
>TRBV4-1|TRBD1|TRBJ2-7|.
TGCGCCAGCAGCCAACAGACAGGGGGCAGAATCACCTACGAGCAGTACTTC
CASSQQTGGRITYEQYF
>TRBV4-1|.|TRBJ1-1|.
TGCGCCAGCAGCCGGGTCGGTGAAGCTTTCTTT
CASSRVGEAFF
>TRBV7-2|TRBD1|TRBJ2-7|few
TGTGCCAGCAGCTTCATACTCCAGGGGGCGAGCTACGAGCAGTACTTC
CASSFILQGASYEQYF
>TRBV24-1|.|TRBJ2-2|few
TGTGCCACCAGTGATGAGACGGACAGCTACACCGGGGAGCTGTTTTTT
CATSDETDSYTGELFF
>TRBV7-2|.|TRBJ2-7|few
TGTGCCAGCAGCAATATGCCCGGGACAATTAACTACGAGCAGTACTTC
CASSNMPGTINYEQYF
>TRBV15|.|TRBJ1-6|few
TGTGCCACCAGCACTTCGTTAAGCTCCTATAATTCACCCCTCCACTTT
CATSTSLSSYNSPLHF
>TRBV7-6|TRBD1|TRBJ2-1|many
TGTGCCAGCAGCCGACTAATACAGGGGGCGCGTGCCAATGAGCAGTTCTTC
CASSRLIQGARANEQFF
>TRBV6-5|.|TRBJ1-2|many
TGTGCCAGCAGTTACGCAGGGATCCACTATGGCTACACCTTC
CASSYAGIHYGYTF
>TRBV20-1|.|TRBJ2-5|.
TGCAGTGCTCCCTTAGGGGTCCAAGAGACCCAGTACTTC
CSAPLGVQETQYF
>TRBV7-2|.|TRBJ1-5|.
TGTGCCAGCAGCTTAAGTGGGGAAAGCAATCAGCCCCAGCATTTT
CASSLSGESNQPQHF
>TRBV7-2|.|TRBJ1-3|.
TGTGCCAGCAGCTGGCCAGAACTATCCTCTGGAAACACCATATATTTT
CASSWPELSSGNTIYF
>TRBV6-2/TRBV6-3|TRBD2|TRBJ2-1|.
TGTGCCAGCGGACGGGGGGGCCTCAATGAGCAGTTCTTC
CASGRGGLNEQFF
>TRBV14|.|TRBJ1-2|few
TGTGCCAGCAGCTTAAAAAGGGAGGACTTTGAGGGCTACACCTTC
CASSLKREDFEGYTF
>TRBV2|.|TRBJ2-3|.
TGTGCCAGCAGTGAACCCGGACTAAGCACAGATACGCAGTATTTT
CASSEPGLSTDTQYF
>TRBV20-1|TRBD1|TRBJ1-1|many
TGCAGTGCTTTACAGGGGATGAACACTGAAGCTTTCTTT
CSALQGMNTEAFF
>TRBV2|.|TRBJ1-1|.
TGTGCCAGCAGTGAAGGACTAGGTCGGGACACTGAAGCTTTCTTT
CASSEGLGRDTEAFF
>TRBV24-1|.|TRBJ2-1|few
TGTGCCACCAGTGATTTCCAGTCAGGTGGGGTGGTAAAGTTCTTC
CATSDFQSGGVVKFF
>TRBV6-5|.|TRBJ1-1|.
TGTGCCAGCAGTTATCACATGAACACTGAAGCTTTCTTT
CASSYHMNTEAFF